The following is a T cell receptor (beta chain) sequence with its context. This entry comes from a study of blood T cell repertoires in COVID-19. Profiling relied on immunoSEQ multiplex PCR, and the TCRdb table lists in-frame clones only, not all of them. The sample includes 150,000 to 200,000 clones, roughly 80% seen only once; the top ten take nearly 6%. Material: peripheral blood. The source is a woman between 40 and 55 years old with COVID-19, enrolled during active disease.

The DNA for the CDR3 is TGCGCCAGCAGCTTCCGGACAGGGGGCAACGAGCAGTACTTC. Its protein product is CASSFRTGGNEQYF. This chain links TRBV5-1 with TRBJ2-7; 11 bases fit TRBD1. The CDR3 covers 14 residues. Germline assignment: CDR1 SGHRS and CDR2 YFSETQ. V lost 2 bases and J lost 5; bases outside the gene matches: 3. Based on the CDR3 plus reference TRBV5-1 and TRBJ2-7, the full variable domain is KAGVTQTPRYLIKTRGQQVTLSCSPISGHRSVSWYQQTPGQGLQFLFEYFSETQRNKGNFPGRFSGRQFSNSRSEMNVSTLELGDSALYLCASSFRTGGNEQYFGPGTRLTVT.